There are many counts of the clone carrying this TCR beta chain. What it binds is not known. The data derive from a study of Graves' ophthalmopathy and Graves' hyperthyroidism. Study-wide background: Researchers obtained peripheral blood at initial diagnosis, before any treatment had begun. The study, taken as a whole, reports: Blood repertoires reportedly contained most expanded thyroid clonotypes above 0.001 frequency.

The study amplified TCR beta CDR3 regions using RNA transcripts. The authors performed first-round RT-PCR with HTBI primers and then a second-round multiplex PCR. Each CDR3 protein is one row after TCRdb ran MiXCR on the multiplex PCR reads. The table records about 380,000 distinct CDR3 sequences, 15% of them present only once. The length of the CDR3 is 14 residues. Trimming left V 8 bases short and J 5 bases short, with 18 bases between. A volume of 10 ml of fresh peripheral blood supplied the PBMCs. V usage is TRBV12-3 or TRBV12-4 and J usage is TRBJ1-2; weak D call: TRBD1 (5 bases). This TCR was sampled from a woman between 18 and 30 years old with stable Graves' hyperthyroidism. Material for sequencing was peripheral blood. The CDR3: CASLGEGIFYGYTF. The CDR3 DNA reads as TGTGCCAGCCTTGGGGAGGGGATATTTTATGGCTACACCTTC.